This T cell receptor (beta chain) comes out of a study of shared clonotypes between healthy human individuals. The study drew all its donors from Caucasian adults living in Nashville, Tennessee. TCRdb's table, derived via immunoSEQ multiplex PCR, lists solely in-frame clones and lacks some. The table includes some 2.4 million clones, roughly 93% detected once. Overall study results and limits: Across subsets, estimated richness was generally greater for naive than for memory populations.

Concerning this clone itself: The antigen is undetermined.

Trimming left V 5 bases short and J 11 bases short, with 14 bases between. The CDR3 totals 12 residues. The germline V gene encodes CDR1 SEHNR and CDR2 FQNEAQ (reference sequence). Material: naive CD4+ T cells from PBMCs. Subset described: CD45RA+ positively selected. J is TRBJ2-3 and V is TRBV7-9; possibly TRBD2 for D (5 bases). The source is a man aged 18-30 years in good health. Some clones in this sample may be carry-over from other donors' samples. CDR3 bases: TGTGCCAGCAGCCCAGTGAGCGGCAGGCAGTATTTT. It is translated as CASSPVSGRQYF.